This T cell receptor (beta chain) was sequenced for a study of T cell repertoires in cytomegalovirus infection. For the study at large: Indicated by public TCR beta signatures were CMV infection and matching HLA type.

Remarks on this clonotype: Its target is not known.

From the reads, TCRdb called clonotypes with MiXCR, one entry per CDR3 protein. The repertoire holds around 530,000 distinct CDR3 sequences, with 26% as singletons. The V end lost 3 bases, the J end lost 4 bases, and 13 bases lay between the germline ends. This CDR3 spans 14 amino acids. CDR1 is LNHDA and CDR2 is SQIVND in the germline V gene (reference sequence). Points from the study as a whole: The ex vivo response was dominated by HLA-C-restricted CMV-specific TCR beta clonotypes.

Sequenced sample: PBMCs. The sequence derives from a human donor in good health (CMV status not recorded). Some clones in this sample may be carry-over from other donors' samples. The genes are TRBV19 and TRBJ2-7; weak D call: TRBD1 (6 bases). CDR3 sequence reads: CASSIFGQGYEQYF. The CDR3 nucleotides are TGTGCCAGTAGTATCTTCGGGCAGGGGTACGAGCAGTACTTC.